This T cell receptor (beta chain) emerged from a study of T cell repertoires in cytomegalovirus infection. Study-wide context: Public signatures in TCR beta pointed to CMV infection and matching HLA type.

The CDR3 runs to 13 residues. Per germline, CDR1 SNHLY and CDR2 FYNNEI. Trimming stripped 9 bases from V and 0 bases from J, with 10 bases between. Study observations and caveats: Dominating the ex vivo response were TCR beta clonotypes that were CMV-specific and HLA-C-restricted. Cumulative frequency (of public TCR beta family members) identified carriers of CMV plus the relevant HLA.

For this clonotype: Its antigen is not known.

One entry per CDR3 protein results from TCRdb running MiXCR on the reads. The repertoire holds approximately 30,000 distinct CDR3 sequences, with under 20% as singletons. The material was CD8+ T cells from cultured PBMCs, obtained from culture after CMV antigen stimulation. The TCR originated in a human donor in good health (CMV status not recorded). Some clones in this sample may be carry-over from other donors' samples. The V gene is TRBV2, the J gene TRBJ2-3; D ambiguous. The CDR3: CASPATSTDTQYF. DNA for the CDR3: TGTGCCAGTCCCGCCACTAGCACAGATACGCAGTATTTT.